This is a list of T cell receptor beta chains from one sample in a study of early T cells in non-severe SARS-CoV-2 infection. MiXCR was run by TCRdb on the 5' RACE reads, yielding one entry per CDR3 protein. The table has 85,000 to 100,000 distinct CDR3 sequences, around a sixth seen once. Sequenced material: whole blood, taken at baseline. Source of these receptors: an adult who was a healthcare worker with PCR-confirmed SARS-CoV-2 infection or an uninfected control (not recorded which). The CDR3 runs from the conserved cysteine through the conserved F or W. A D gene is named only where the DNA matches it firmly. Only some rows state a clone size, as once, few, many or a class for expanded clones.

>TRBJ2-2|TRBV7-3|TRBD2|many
TGTGCCAGCAGCCTTAGCGGGGCGAACACCGGGGAGCTGTTTTTT
CASSLSGANTGELFF
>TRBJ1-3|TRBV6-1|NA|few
TGTGCCAGCAGTGTTGAAAGGAGTTTGGCCTCTGGAAACACCATATATTTT
CASSVERSLASGNTIYF
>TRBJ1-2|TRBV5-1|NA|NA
TGCGCCAGCAGCCCCAAGTTCGAGGCGAACTATGGCTACACCTTC
CASSPKFEANYGYTF
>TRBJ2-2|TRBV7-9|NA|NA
TGTGCCAGCAGCTTTCGGGAGCGGGTTTCTACCGGGGAGCTGTTTTTT
CASSFRERVSTGELFF
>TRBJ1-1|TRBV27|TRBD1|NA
TGTGCCAGCAGCGAGCAGGGGGCTGGGATAACTGAAGCTTTCTTT
CASSEQGAGITEAFF
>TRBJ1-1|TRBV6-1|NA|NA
TGTGCCAGCAGTCATTACAGGGATAGTAGCTCTGAAGCTTTCTTT
CASSHYRDSSSEAFF
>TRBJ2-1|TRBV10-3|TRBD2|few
TGTGCCATCGACCAAGGAGCGGGAGTAACCAATGAGCAGTTCTTC
CAIDQGAGVTNEQFF
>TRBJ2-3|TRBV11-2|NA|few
TGTGCCAGCAGCTTAGGGCTAGCATCAGCAGATACGCAGTATTTT
CASSLGLASADTQYF
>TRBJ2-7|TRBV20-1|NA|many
TGCAGTGCTAGCGGGAGAAGATACGAGCAGTACTTC
CSASGRRYEQYF
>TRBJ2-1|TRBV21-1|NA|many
TGTGCCAGCAGCAAAGTCTTGGGGGAGATTGGAAATGAGCAGTTCTTC
CASSKVLGEIGNEQFF
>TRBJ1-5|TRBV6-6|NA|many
TGTGCCAGCAGTACCCGGACAGTTAGCAATCAGCCCCAGCATTTT
CASSTRTVSNQPQHF
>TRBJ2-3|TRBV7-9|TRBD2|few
TGTGCCAGCAGCTTAGCGCTCAGTTCAGGAGGGAGGGCCCCAGATACGCAGTATTTT
CASSLALSSGGRAPDTQYF
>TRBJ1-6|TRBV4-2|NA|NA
TGTGCCAGCAGCCAACTGGACAGAAATTCACCCCTCCACTTT
CASSQLDRNSPLHF
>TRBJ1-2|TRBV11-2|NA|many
TGTGCCAGCAGCTTCGTTAGTTCAGGGGTCCATGGCTACACCTTC
CASSFVSSGVHGYTF
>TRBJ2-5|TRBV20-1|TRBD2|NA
TGCAGTGCGGATACACTAGCGCCTGAAGAGACCCAGTACTTC
CSADTLAPEETQYF
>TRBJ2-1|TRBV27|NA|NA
TGTGCCAGCAGTTTTGGCGTAGCGAATGAGCAGTTCTTC
CASSFGVANEQFF
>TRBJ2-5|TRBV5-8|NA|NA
TGTGCCAGCATGGACAGCCAAGAGACCCAGTACTTC
CASMDSQETQYF
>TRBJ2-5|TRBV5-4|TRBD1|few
TGTGCCAGCAGCTTTAGACAGGGGAGAGAGACCCAGTACTTC
CASSFRQGRETQYF
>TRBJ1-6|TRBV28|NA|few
TGTGCCAGCGGGGGTAATAATTCACCCCTCCACTTT
CASGGNNSPLHF
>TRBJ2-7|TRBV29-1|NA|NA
TGCAGCGTGGGGTCCGCAGTGAGGTCCTACGAGCAGTACTTC
CSVGSAVRSYEQYF
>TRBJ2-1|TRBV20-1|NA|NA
TGCAGTGCTAGAGGCCGGGGACTGTCAGTTGAGCAGTTCTTC
CSARGRGLSVEQFF
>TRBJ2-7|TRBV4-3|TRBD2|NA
TGCGCCAGCAGCCCGTCACTAGCGGGAGGGACCCTCGAGCAGTACTTC
CASSPSLAGGTLEQYF
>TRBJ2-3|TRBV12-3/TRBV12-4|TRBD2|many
TGTGCCAGCAGTTTAACGAGCGGGGGGTTCACAGATACGCAGTATTTT
CASSLTSGGFTDTQYF
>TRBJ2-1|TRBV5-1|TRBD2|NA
TGCGCCAGCAGCTTACTTCCGGGACTAGTGGGGAACGAGCAGTTCTTC
CASSLLPGLVGNEQFF
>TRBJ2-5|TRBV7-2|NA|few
TGTGCCAGCAGCTCCAGACTAGAAATGGTCCAAGAGACCCAGTACTTC
CASSSRLEMVQETQYF
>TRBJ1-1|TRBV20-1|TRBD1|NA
TGCAGTGCAAAGACAGGGCTCGGGCTCACTGAAGCTTTCTTT
CSAKTGLGLTEAFF